A single sample gave rise to the 2 T cell receptor beta chains below, sequenced in a study of Japanese encephalitis immunity and Zika vaccine responses. For less than seven days, PBMCs labeled with CFSE were cultured with peptide pools at roughly 1 ug/mL each. TCRdb re-analysed the 5' RACE reads in MiXCR, keeping a single row per CDR3 protein. The data contain fewer than 250 distinct CDR3 sequences, around 2.8% of them seen just once; the ten biggest clones take up approximately 28%. The source was antigen-activated CD8+ T cells from blood, cultured, collected during a Zika inactivated vaccine study. The receptor source for this set is an adult man who received an inactivated Zika virus vaccine.

Within the sample, this clonotype is hyperexpanded. The DNA is omitted, as the CDR3 cannot be located on it reliably, and the CDR3 follows TCRdb's listing. V and J are TRBV6-5 and TRBJ2-5; the table's TRBD1 call for D was not verified on the DNA. Germline CDR1 reads MNHEY; CDR2 reads SVGAGI. Inclusive of both ends, the CDR3 amounts to 14 amino acids. The CDR3 region is CASSSSIWGETQYF.

By its share, this clonotype is large (0.1 to 1%). V is TRBV4-3 and J is TRBJ1-1; D not certain. Germline V gives CDR1 LGHNA, CDR2 YSLEER. This CDR3 region has 13 residues. V gave up 5 bases and J gave up 5 bases, with 12 bases separating them. CDR3 nucleotides: TGCGCCAGCAGCGAGACCGGTGGAACTGAAGCTTTCTTT. Its protein product is CASSETGGTEAFF.